The TCR beta chain described here comes from a study of T-cell memory formation after mild COVID-19 listed by TCRdb under 2021. In terms of the full investigation: Most TCR sequence clusters were specific to one of the two donors. In a couple of donors, T-cell clones that expanded and contracted after mild COVID-19 were followed by sequencing TCRalpha and TCRbeta repertoires longitudinally. The cohort was made up of two young adult volunteers, one female and one male, who were previously healthy.

Sequencing was carried out with an Illumina NovaSeq 6000. cDNA libraries for TCRalpha and TCRbeta were prepared by 5'RACE using constant-segment primers, with sample barcodes and unique molecular identifiers added. Trizol reagent was used to extract RNA from every sample. Libraries were amplified in two PCR steps, with a second sample barcode and Illumina TruSeq adapters added in the second step. The libraries were sequenced on an Illumina NovaSeq using 2 x 150 bp paired-end reads. The original pipeline was this. Demultiplexing of reads and collapsing into UMI-guided consensus sequences were performed with migec v1.2.7. Using mixcr v2.1.11, UMI consensuses were aligned to TRA and TRB V and J templates and then assembled into clonotypes. A clonotype was counted as expanded or contracted only if both edgeR and NoisET called the change significant, with noise models trained on biological replicates. For edgeR calls, the cutoffs were a false discovery rate-adjusted p below 0.01 and a log2 fold-change threshold of 1. As an exploratory analysis of dynamics, max-normalized trajectories of the 1000 most abundant clonotypes were examined with PCA combined with hierarchical clustering. The CD4 or CD8 phenotype of responding clones was assigned using the separately sequenced CD4+ and CD8+ repertoires. Through fastp at Q25 and MiXCR, TCRdb rebuilt clones from the public reads, retaining in-frame beta chains. Each entry merges the rows of one CDR3 protein and shows their most common DNA and genes. These V and J calls are TCRdb output, not the study's own analysis. The sample yields about 320,000 distinct CDR3 sequences; more than 13% were counted once. The top ten constitute 21% of the sample.

Ficoll-Paque density gradient centrifugation was used to isolate PBMCs. V trim: 4 bases; J trim: 9 bases; unmatched bases: 19. The CDR3 goes from the cysteine to the phenylalanine over 19 residues. The kept DNA is CDR3 alone, 57 bases in frame from the first base. This clonotype appeared a few times. Its binding antigen is unknown. No clone much larger than this one lies a single base away; base qualities are absent. On the study overall, not on this receptor specifically: Clones that contracted from day 15 to 85 showed balanced CD4/CD8 phenotypes, whereas a second wave of clones that expanded from day 15 to 37 leaned towards CD4+. Whether the second-wave clones peaking on day 37 were SARS-CoV-2 specific was not confirmed. The study included only a couple of mild cases, and larger cohorts that include severe cases with pre-infection samples were judged to be necessary. Contracting CD4+ clones were found mainly in CM and EM memory subsets, while CD8+ clones were enriched in EMRA. Some responding clones were detected in pre-infection memory, which suggested that pre-existing cross-reactive memory T cells had joined the SARS-CoV-2 response.

The sequencing sample was made of PBMCs or a T cell subset sorted from them (not recorded which). This receptor was identified in a man between 18 and 35 years old who had mild COVID-19 (a few samples of this study predate the infection). The sample titles of this study are shuffled in the database, so cell type and time point are left out; the donor was told from shared clones. The rearrangement joined TRBV12-3 or TRBV12-4 to TRBJ1-6, and 9 bases in between align with TRBD1. In nucleotides, the sequence is TGTGCCAGCAGTTCATCTCTCTCGGGGACAGGGCGCCATGGTTCACCCCTCCACTTT. The encoded protein is CASSSSLSGTGRHGSPLHF.